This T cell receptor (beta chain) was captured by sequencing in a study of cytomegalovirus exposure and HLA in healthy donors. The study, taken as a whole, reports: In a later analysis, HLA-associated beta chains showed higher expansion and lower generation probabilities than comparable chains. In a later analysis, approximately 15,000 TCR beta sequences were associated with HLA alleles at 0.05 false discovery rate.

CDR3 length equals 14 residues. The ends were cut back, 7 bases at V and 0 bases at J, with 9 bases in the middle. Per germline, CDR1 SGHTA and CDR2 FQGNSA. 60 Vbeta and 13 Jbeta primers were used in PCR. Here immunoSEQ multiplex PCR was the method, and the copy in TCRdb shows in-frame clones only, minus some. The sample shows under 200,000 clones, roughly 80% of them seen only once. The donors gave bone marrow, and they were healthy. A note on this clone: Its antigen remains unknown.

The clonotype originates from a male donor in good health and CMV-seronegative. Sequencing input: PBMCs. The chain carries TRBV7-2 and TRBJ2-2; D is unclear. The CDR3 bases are TGTGCCAGCACCGAGGTAGCGAACACCGGGGAGCTGTTTTTT. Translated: CASTEVANTGELFF.